A selection of T cell receptor delta chains follows, all from one sample in a study of gamma-delta T cells after stem cell transplantation. TCRdb reprocessed the RT-PCR reads using CATT. The sample lists under 3,500 delta-chain clones, 3.5% to 4.5% occurring once. The sequencing input was gamma-delta T cells. These receptors came from a human donor. It is not recorded whose cells these are; they may come from a transplant donor. The CDR3 runs from the conserved cysteine through the conserved F or W. Fields, in order: clone size, J gene, D gene, V gene, CDR3 protein, CDR3 DNA. D genes are given only for firm matches. Clone size, where shown, is once, few, many, or a class for clones that have expanded.

>NA|TRDJ1|NA|TRDV2
CACDTVGGHTDKLIF
TGTGCCTGTGACACCGTAGGGGGACACACCGATAAACTCATCTTT
>few|TRDJ1|TRDD3|TRDV2
CACDTMSLGDTSDKLIF
TGTGCCTGTGACACCATGAGTCTGGGGGATACGTCCGATAAACTCATCTTT
>medium-sized|TRDJ1|TRDD3|TRDV2
CACDTVPTGGYGYTDKLIF
TGTGCCTGTGACACCGTCCCGACTGGGGGATACGGGTACACCGATAAACTCATCTTT
>NA|TRDJ1|TRDD3|TRDV2
CACDPLGDRIKDKLIF
TGTGCCTGTGACCCTCTGGGGGATAGAATTAAGGATAAACTCATCTTT
>few|TRDJ1|TRDD3|TRDV2
CACDALLGDRIKDKLIF
TGTGCCTGTGACGCGCTACTGGGGGATAGAATTAAGGATAAACTCATCTTT
>NA|TRDJ1|TRDD3|TRDV2
CACDTVGRVGDPETNTDKLIF
TGTGCCTGTGACACCGTTGGCAGGGTGGGGGATCCCGAAACAAACACCGATAAACTCATCTTT
>NA|TRDJ1|NA|TRDV2
CACDTVGRDRADKLIF
TGTGCCTGTGACACCGTCGGCCGGGATAGGGCCGATAAACTCATCTTT
>medium-sized|TRDJ3|TRDD3|TRDV2
CACDTAGGIDRDTRQMFF
TGTGCCTGTGACACTGCCGGGGGGATAGACCGGGACACCCGACAGATGTTTTTC
>few|TRDJ1|TRDD3|TRDV2
CACDTVGALGDKRTDRLIF
TGTGCCTGTGACACGGTCGGTGCACTGGGGGATAAGAGGACCGATAGACTCATCTTT
>large|TRDJ1|TRDD3|TRDV2
CACDSLLGDNDTDKLIF
TGTGCCTGTGACAGCTTACTGGGGGATAACGACACCGATAAACTCATCTTT
>medium-sized|TRDJ1|TRDD3|TRDV2
CACDTVSSGGPGQLIF
TGTGCCTGTGACACCGTTTCGTCTGGGGGCCCAGGGCAACTCATCTTT
>NA|TRDJ1|TRDD3|TRDV2
CACDRLGAPYTDKLIF
TGTGCCTGTGACAGGCTGGGGGCCCCGTACACCGATAAACTCATCTTT
>medium-sized|TRDJ1|TRDD3|TRDV2
CACDSWGIPTDKLIF
TGTGCCTGTGATAGCTGGGGGATACCCACCGATAAACTCATCTTT
>NA|TRDJ1|TRDD3|TRDV2
CACDTVSLGDTLYTDKLIF
TGTGCCTGTGACACGGTATCGCTGGGGGATACGCTGTACACCGATAAACTCATCTTT
>NA|TRDJ1|TRDD3|TRDV2
CACDPLGDRIKDKLIF
TGTGCCTGTGACCCACTGGGGGATAGAATTAAGGATAAACTCATCTTT
>medium-sized|TRDJ1|TRDD3|TRDV2
CACDTLKSGELLGDTDKLIF
TGTGCCTGTGACACCCTAAAGAGCGGAGAGTTACTGGGGGATACCGATAAACTCATCTTT
>medium-sized|TRDJ1|TRDD3|TRDV2
CACDPIPVLGDPVTDKLIF
TGTGCCTGTGACCCAATCCCGGTACTGGGGGATCCCGTCACCGATAAACTCATCTTT
>NA|TRDJ1|NA|TRDV2
CACDGMGATLEGELIF
TGTGCCTGTGACGGGATGGGGGCTACACTCGAGGGGGAGCTCATCTTT
>few|TRDJ1|TRDD3|TRDV2
CACDIVSGGYGDTDKLIF
TGTGCCTGTGACATCGTAAGTGGGGGATACGGGGACACCGATAAACTCATCTTT
>medium-sized|TRDJ1|TRDD3|TRDV2
CACDSILGGYAKGSYTDKLIF
TGTGCCTGTGACTCGATCCTTGGGGGATACGCGAAGGGGTCGTACACCGATAAACTCATCTTT
>NA|TRDJ3|TRDD3|TRDV2
CACAPLGDTLSWDTRQMFF
TGCGCCTGTGCCCCACTGGGGGATACGCTATCCTGGGACACCCGACAGATGTTTTTC
>NA|TRDJ1|NA|TRDV2
CACDLVPTGGPYTDKLIF
TGTGCCTGTGACCTCGTTCCTACTGGGGGTCCGTACACCGATAAACTCATCTTT
>medium-sized|TRDJ1|TRDD3|TRDV2
CACDTVGALGDKRTDKLIF
TGTGCCTGTGACACGGTCGGTGCACTGGGGGATAAGAGGACCGATAAACTCATCTTT
>medium-sized|TRDJ1|TRDD3|TRDV2
CACDTLLGDLYTDKLIF
TGTGCCTGTGACACGCTACTGGGGGATTTGTACACCGATAAACTCATCTTT
>NA|TRDJ1|TRDD3|TRDV2
CACDTLHLPTHGWGIHTDKLIF
TGTGCCTGTGACACTCTACACCTTCCTACCCATGGCTGGGGGATACACACCGATAAACTCATCTTT
>medium-sized|TRDJ1|TRDD3|TRDV2
CACDTLLGDTRRRDTDKLIF
TGTGCCTGTGACACCCTTCTGGGGGATACGCGGAGAAGGGACACCGATAAACTCATCTTT
>medium-sized|TRDJ1|TRDD3|TRDV2
CACDTVPTGGGDLTDKLIF
TGTGCCTGTGACACCGTCCCTACTGGGGGAGGAGACCTCACCGATAAACTCATCTTT
>medium-sized|TRDJ1|TRDD3|TRDV2
CACDTVGTGGLHTDKLIF
TGTGCCTGTGACACAGTGGGTACTGGGGGCTTACACACCGATAAACTCATCTTT
>few|TRDJ1|NA|TRDV2
CACDTAGGDHKLIF
TGTGCCTGTGACACCGCCGGGGGGGACCATAAACTCATCTTT
>few|TRDJ1|TRDD3|TRDV2
CACDTIQTGGYAIPDKLIF
TGTGCTTGTGACACAATCCAAACTGGGGGATACGCCATCCCCGATAAACTCATCTTT
>few|TRDJ1|TRDD3|TRDV2
CACDTLLGDTLKYTDKLIF
TGTGCCTGTGACACTTTACTGGGGGATACGCTTAAGTACACCGATAAACTCATCTTT
>few|TRDJ1|TRDD3|TRDV2
CACDSLNWGIRGELIF
TGTGCCTGTGACAGCCTCAACTGGGGGATACGAGGGGAACTCATCTTT
>few|TRDJ1|TRDD3|TRDV2
CACDPLPTEYWGISGPHSDKLIF
TGTGCCTGTGACCCGCTTCCTACCGAGTACTGGGGGATAAGCGGGCCGCACTCCGATAAACTCATCTTT
>NA|TRDJ3|NA|TRDV2
CACDTAGGSSWDTRQMFF
TGTGCCTGTGACACCGCCGGGGGGAGCTCCTGGGACACCCGACAGATGTTTTTC
>few|TRDJ3|TRDD3|TRDV2
CACDTVLGAAWDTRQMFF
TGTGCCTGTGACACCGTACTGGGGGCTGCCTGGGACACCCGACAGATGTTTTTC